This passage covers 31 T cell receptor beta chains from one sample sequenced in a study of T cells in Graves' hyperthyroidism and ophthalmopathy. There were TCR beta CDR3 regions amplified from RNA transcripts. A set of HTBI primers served as the primers for a first-round RT-PCR of the TCR CDR3. One entry per CDR3 protein results from TCRdb running MiXCR on the multiplex PCR reads. Of around 350,000 distinct CDR3 sequences in the sample, 13% were seen once. The sequenced sample was blood. The receptors stem from a woman aged 18-29 years with Graves' hyperthyroidism.

This clonotype has just a few counts. A much larger clone differs from this one at a single base, so this may be a read error. The chain joins TRBV30 to TRBJ2-5; TRBD2 agrees at 8 bases. Germline loops: CDR1 GTSNPN, CDR2 SVGIG (reference sequence). The CDR3 extends over 14 amino acids. The CDR3: CAWSILAGQGTQYF. The CDR3 nucleotides are TGTGCCTGGAGTATCCTAGCGGGCCAAGGGACCCAGTACTTC. Full variable domain (missing parts from reference TRBV30 and TRBJ2-5): SQTIHQWPATLVQPVGSPLSLECTVEGTSNPNLYWYRQAAGRGLQLLFYSVGIGQISSEVPQNLSASRPQDRQFILSSKKLLLSDSGFYLCAWSILAGQGTQYFGPGTRLLVL.

This clonotype was observed many times. The chain has TRBV7-9 and TRBJ2-5, with no clear D. CDR1 is SEHNR and CDR2 is FQNEAQ in the germline V gene (reference sequence). The CDR3 has 14 amino acids. V was shortened by 3 bases and J by 5 bases, with 13 bases between the two germline ends. The chain's CDR3 is CASSFPRRDETQYF. In DNA, the CDR3 is TGTGCCAGCAGCTTCCCCCGAAGGGATGAGACCCAGTACTTC.

This clonotype was counted ten times or more. The rearrangement joins TRBV29-1 to TRBJ2-1; 9 bases align to TRBD2. Germline CDR1 SQVTM, CDR2 ANQGSEA. This CDR3 region has 15 residues. After removal of 7 bases from V and 3 bases from J, the junction contained 10 bases not matched to a gene. The chain's CDR3 is CSAILSGRSYNEQFF. CDR3 nucleotides: TGCAGCGCAATCCTGAGCGGGAGGAGCTACAATGAGCAGTTCTTC.

This clonotype was detected only a few times. The genes are TRBV20-1 and TRBJ2-7, with D possibly matching TRBD1 (7 bases). V was cut by 6 bases and J by 3 bases, with 18 bases left in between. The germline CDR1 and CDR2 sequences are DFQATT and SNEGSKA (reference sequence). The CDR3 is made up of 14 amino acids. CDR3 in DNA: TGCAGTGCCACGGCGGAGGGGGCATTCTACGAGCAGTACTTC. As protein: CSATAEGAFYEQYF.

This clonotype has more than one count but fewer than ten. The chain is built from TRBV27 and TRBJ2-2; 11 bases agree with TRBD1. Germline values: CDR1 MNHEY, CDR2 SMNVEV (reference sequence). The CDR3 is made up of 16 amino acids. V dropped 6 bases and J dropped 3; count of bases not matched to a gene: 6. For the CDR3, the DNA is TGTGCCAGCAGAGAGGACAGGGGGCGACACACCGGGGAGCTGTTTTTT. Its protein is CASREDRGRHTGELFF.

This clonotype came up many times. The chain combines TRBV28 with TRBJ2-3; unclear D gene. The CDR3 contains 12 residues. Germline CDR1 reads MDHEN; CDR2 reads SYDVKM. V was cut by 6 bases and J by 9 bases, with 13 bases left in between. The DNA of the CDR3 is TGTGCCAGCAGACCTGACTCCCCGACGCAGTATTTT. This translates into CASRPDSPTQYF.

As to this clonotype: Since a much larger clone is just one base distant, this may be a read error. The chain employs TRBV12-3 or TRBV12-4 and TRBJ1-1; D is undetermined. With 5 bases removed from V and 12 bases from J, the gap between germline ends came to 16 bases. The CDR3 contains 12 residues. In DNA, the CDR3 is TGTGCCAGCAGTCTTAGGTGGTCCGTCTCTTTCTTT. This codes for CASSLRWSVSFF.

CDR3 DNA: TGTGCCAGTAGTCCAATTTTGGGCTATGGCTACACCTTC. Its protein product is CASSPILGYGYTF. This chain connects TRBV19 to TRBJ1-2, with unresolved D. The germline CDR1 and CDR2 sequences are LNHDA and SQIVND (reference sequence). The CDR3 consists of 13 residues. Trimming took off 5 bases at V and 4 bases at J, with 11 bases between the two ends.

This clonotype showed up just a few times. The rearrangement links TRBV3-1 to TRBJ1-2; D is uncertain. Germline V gives CDR1 LGHDT, CDR2 YNNKEL (reference sequence). Deletions cut 2 bases from V and 8 bases from J, with 9 bases between. This CDR3 is built from 12 residues. The CDR3 loop reads CASSQINGGYTF. The CDR3 DNA reads as TGTGCCAGCAGCCAAATTAACGGGGGCTACACCTTC.

This clonotype showed up many times. The CDR3 protein is CASGTGNYGYTF. The CDR3 nucleotides are TGTGCCAGCGGGACAGGGAACTATGGCTACACCTTC. The chain uses TRBV12-3 or TRBV12-4 and TRBJ1-2, with 9 bases aligning to TRBD1. With 8 bases clipped from V and 2 bases from J, the junction kept 0 bases outside the gene matches. The CDR3 contains 12 residues.

This clonotype was seen repeatedly, ten times or more. This rearrangement joins TRBV2 to TRBJ1-2; D is unresolved. The V and J ends lost 1 base and 2 bases respectively, with 5 bases between them. This CDR3 region has 13 residues. Looked up from germline, CDR1 is SNHLY and CDR2 is FYNNEI. The CDR3 DNA reads as TGTGCCAGCAGTGAAGGCAGGAACTATGGCTACACCTTC. The encoded protein is CASSEGRNYGYTF.

The table lists this clonotype with many counts. The chain recombines TRBV30 with TRBJ1-5; 9 bases are shared with TRBD1. The CDR3 is 13 amino acids. The germline gives CDR1 GTSNPN, CDR2 SVGIG (reference sequence). The junction had 2 bases not matched to a gene; V was cut back by 1 base and J by 7 bases. The CDR3 DNA sequence: TGTGCCTGGAGTGGGGACAGGGACCAGCCCCAGCATTTT. Translation gives CAWSGDRDQPQHF.

This clonotype was seen only a few times. The rearrangement uses TRBV3-1 and TRBJ2-3; TRBD1 might be the D (5 bases). The CDR3 has 15 residues. The V gene lost 2 bases and the J gene lost 7 bases, with 16 bases spanning the gap. In germline, CDR1 is LGHDT, CDR2 YNNKEL (reference sequence). The CDR3 reads CASSQLSGPVNTQYF. CDR3 DNA sequence: TGTGCCAGCAGCCAACTCTCAGGGCCAGTGAATACGCAGTATTTT.

This clonotype was recorded at least ten times. The chain is built from TRBV20-1 and TRBJ2-1, with D perhaps matching TRBD1 (6 bases). This CDR3 is built from 13 residues. Germline CDR1 reads DFQATT; CDR2 reads SNEGSKA (reference sequence). The V end was cut by 6 bases, the J end by 3 bases, with 12 bases between. The DNA of the CDR3 is TGCAGTGCCCGGGGACACCGCTACAATGAGCAGTTCTTC. Translated, it gives CSARGHRYNEQFF.

This clonotype was detected many times. The CDR3 region is CASSFRLAEQFF. DNA of the CDR3: TGTGCCAGCAGTTTCCGACTAGCGGAGCAGTTCTTC. The V call is TRBV28, the J call TRBJ2-1; 8 bases are shared with TRBD2. The V gene end was trimmed by 3 bases and the J gene end by 10 bases; junction bases not matched to a gene: 2. The CDR3 contains 12 residues. Per the germline V gene, CDR1 is MDHEN and CDR2 is SYDVKM.

Concerning this clonotype: In this CDR3 the conserved last residue, phenylalanine or tryptophan, is missing, so a read error is likely. The rearrangement joins TRBV30 to TRBJ1-2; D gene uncertain. CDR3 size: 13 residues. Trimming took off 0 bases at V and 1 base at J, with 6 bases between the two ends. Germline assignment: CDR1 GTSNPN and CDR2 SVGIG (reference sequence). CDR3 loop: CAWSVQVNYGYTL. The CDR3 coding sequence is TGTGCCTGGAGTGTACAAGTTAACTATGGCTACACCCTC.

This chain joins TRBV13 and TRBJ1-1; D may be TRBD1 (5 bases). The V and J ends lost 7 bases and 11 bases respectively, with 17 bases between them. Germline values: CDR1 PRHDT, CDR2 FYEKMQ (reference sequence). The CDR3 extends over 12 amino acids. CDR3 sequence reads: CASTSGDLVAFF. DNA for the CDR3: TGTGCCAGCACCTCGGGGGACCTGGTCGCTTTCTTT.

A few counts support this clonotype. The chain joins TRBV6-1 to TRBJ2-7; 10 bases are shared with TRBD2. The CDR3 length is 15 residues. In germline, CDR1 is MNHNS, CDR2 SASEGT. Trimming took 6 bases from V and 5 from J; bases not matched to a gene: 10. The CDR3 coding sequence is TGTGCCAGCAGCAAGGGACTAGCGAACGTTCACGAGCAGTACTTC. It translates to CASSKGLANVHEQYF.

This clonotype was found many times. CDR3 nucleotides: TGTGCCAGCGCCCCGCCCAGTTTTTACACTGAAGCTTTCTTT. Translation: CASAPPSFYTEAFF. The chain links TRBV6-2 or TRBV6-3 to TRBJ1-1; no firm D call. CDR3 length: 14 amino acids. The germline CDR1 and CDR2 sequences are MNHEY and SVGEGT. Trimming removed 8 bases at V and 3 bases at J, with 16 bases between.

This clonotype was seen a few times. The V call is TRBV10-3, the J call TRBJ1-1; TRBD1 is a possible D gene (5 bases). Trimming pared 10 bases from V and 0 bases from J, leaving 18 bases between. This CDR3 region has 15 residues. Germline V gene data show CDR1 as ENHRY and CDR2 as SYGVKD. The CDR3 spells CATNPGQGMNTEAFF. CDR3 bases: TGTGCCACCAACCCGGGGCAGGGAATGAACACTGAAGCTTTCTTT.

The V call is TRBV25-1, the J call TRBJ2-7; TRBD1 aligns across 9 bases. V lost 5 bases, J lost 4 bases, and 6 bases stayed unmatched. Germline V gives CDR1 MGHDK, CDR2 SYGVNS. The CDR3 contains 14 residues. CDR3 loop: CASSHRDRVYEQYF. CDR3 coding DNA: TGTGCCAGCAGTCACCGGGACAGGGTTTACGAGCAGTACTTC.

This clonotype was counted only a few times. The gene calls are TRBV18 and TRBJ2-4, with a weak D call TRBD2 (6 bases). The CDR3 sequence is 13 residues long. Germline V gene lookup returns CDR1 KGHSH and CDR2 LQKENI. Trimming shortened V by 4 bases and J by 5 bases, and 9 bases separated the two germline ends. CDR3 residues: CASSRSGQNIQYF. DNA for the CDR3: TGTGCCAGCTCACGGAGCGGGCAAAACATTCAGTACTTC. Drawing the rest from reference TRBV18 and TRBJ2-4, the complete variable domain is NAGVMQNPRHLVRRRGQEARLRCSPMKGHSHVYWYRQLPEEGLKFMVYLQKENIIDESGMPKERFSAEFPKEGPSILRIQQVVRGDSAAYFCASSRSGQNIQYFGAGTRLSVL.

This clonotype was detected many times. The genes are TRBV2 and TRBJ2-5; possibly TRBD1 or TRBD2 for D (5 bases each). Germline CDR1 is SNHLY and CDR2 is FYNNEI. CDR3 length equals 12 residues. The V end was cut by 8 bases, the J end by 4 bases, with 11 bases between. The CDR3: CASSSGRETQYF. Written as DNA, the CDR3 is TGTGCCAGCTCGTCGGGGCGAGAGACCCAGTACTTC.

This chain links TRBV5-1 with TRBJ1-1; weak D call: TRBD1 (5 bases). In germline, CDR1 is SGHRS, CDR2 YFSETQ. The CDR3 length is 15 residues. Trimming cost V 0 bases and J 2 bases, with 11 bases left between them. CDR3 region: CASSLEGSLNTEAFF. The CDR3 coding sequence is TGCGCCAGCAGCTTGGAGGGGAGCCTCAACACTGAAGCTTTCTTT.

This clonotype was recorded a few times. The chain joins TRBV5-6 to TRBJ2-7; 9 bases agree with TRBD2. J was trimmed by 6 bases and V by 4 bases; bases with no gene match: 5. The germline V gene has CDR1 SGHDT and CDR2 YYEEEE. The CDR3 covers 13 residues. CDR3 sequence: CASSLSSGIEQYF. The CDR3 DNA follows: TGTGCCAGCAGCCTCTCTAGCGGGATCGAGCAGTACTTC.

This clonotype was counted ten times or more. This sequence joins TRBV19 and TRBJ2-7, with a tentative D call TRBD1 (5 bases). This CDR3 region has 13 residues. Trimming took 6 bases from V and 3 from J, leaving 12 bases between them. Germline-derived CDR1 and CDR2 are LNHDA and SQIVND (reference sequence). This chain's CDR3 is CASRRGDSYEQYF. CDR3 in DNA: TGTGCCAGTAGGCGAGGCGACAGCTACGAGCAGTACTTC.

This rearrangement joins TRBV19 to TRBJ1-5; D is ambiguous. The germline CDR1 and CDR2 sequences are LNHDA and SQIVND (reference sequence). The V end lost 8 bases, the J end lost 0 bases, and 8 bases lay between the germline ends. This CDR3 region has 13 residues. CDR3 amino acids: CASARNSNQPQHF. CDR3 bases: TGTGCCAGTGCACGGAATAGCAATCAGCCCCAGCATTTT.

This clonotype was seen at least ten times. This chain joins TRBV7-2 and TRBJ2-7, with a possible D match to TRBD2 (7 bases). There are 14 residues in the CDR3. V gave up 3 bases and J gave up 6 bases, with 15 bases separating them. Germline-derived CDR1 and CDR2 are SGHTA and FQGNSA. The CDR3 region is CASSLGGGGREQYF. The CDR3 coding sequence is TGTGCCAGCAGCTTGGGAGGGGGTGGGCGCGAGCAGTACTTC.

This clonotype was seen repeatedly, ten times or more. The V call is TRBV2, the J call TRBJ2-3; D unresolved. The CDR3 is made up of 11 amino acids. CDR1 SNHLY and CDR2 FYNNEI come from the germline V gene. Trimming shortened V by 1 base and J by 6 bases, and 2 bases separated the two germline ends. The CDR3 protein is CASSEGDTQYF. The CDR3 DNA sequence: TGTGCCAGCAGTGAAGGTGATACGCAGTATTTT.

This clonotype came up once. This chain connects TRBV20-1 to TRBJ2-3; 7 bases line up with TRBD1. This CDR3 region has 14 residues. Germline CDR1 is DFQATT and CDR2 is SNEGSKA (reference sequence). The ends lost 5 bases at V and 1 base at J; junction bases unmatched: 6. The CDR3 spells CSAFTGQGTDTQYF. Here the CDR3 DNA reads TGCAGTGCTTTCACAGGACAGGGCACAGATACGCAGTATTTT.

This clonotype has at least ten counts. The rearrangement joins TRBV30 to TRBJ2-5; 7 bases are a match to TRBD1. The V segment lost 2 bases and the J segment 4 bases; nucleotides outside the gene matches: 10. Germline CDR1 GTSNPN, CDR2 SVGIG (reference sequence). The CDR3 is 15 amino acids. The CDR3 DNA reads as TGTGCCTGGAGTCCCGGGACAGTGGCTCCAGAGACCCAGTACTTC. It is translated as CAWSPGTVAPETQYF.